This T cell receptor beta chain was sequenced during a study of cytomegalovirus exposure and HLA in healthy donors. Study information: Genotyping showed approximately 81% of 398 donors falling in the Caucasian-associated ancestry cluster.

Overall study results and limits: A later analysis linked a missense variant in DCLRE1C to the trimming of TCR beta V and J genes.

Points on this clone: The target antigen is unknown.

PCR employed 60 Vbeta and 13 Jbeta primers. The protocol was immunoSEQ multiplex PCR, while the TCRdb copy is restricted to in-frame clones and leaves out a portion. The sample consists of some 100,000 clones, 74% of them appearing once. The sample taken for sequencing was PBMCs. The receptor was derived from a woman in her 50s in good health and CMV-seropositive.

This CDR3 reads CASSFATSSYTGELFF. CDR3 sequence (DNA): TGTGCCAGCAGCTTCGCCACTAGCTCTTACACCGGGGAGCTGTTTTTT. The V call is TRBV5-4, the J call TRBJ2-2; weak D call: TRBD2 (6 bases). This CDR3 spans 16 amino acids. Trimming left V 2 bases short and J 3 bases short, with 14 bases between. From germline, CDR1 is SGHNT and CDR2 YYREEE (reference sequence).